The clone carrying this T cell receptor (beta chain) was seen more than once but under ten times. Its target is not known. The sample is drawn from a study of naive and memory T cell subsets. Cells stained for CD3, CD4, CD8, CD45RA and CD27 were sorted into four subsets. The CDR3 contains 13 residues. Looked up from germline, CDR1 is SGHKS and CDR2 is YYEKEE (reference sequence). After removal of 3 bases from V and 4 bases from J, the junction contained 3 bases not matched to a gene. An equimolar mix of two oligonucleotides served as the beta constant-region primer for TRBC1 and TRBC2. TCRdb reanalysed the UMI-ligation and nested PCR reads using MiXCR and keeps one entry per CDR3 protein. The sample includes around 30,000 distinct CDR3 sequences, 9.5% to 12% of them seen just once. Overall study results and limits: In CD4 and CD8 cells, diversity dropped from naive through EMRA.

The V call is TRBV5-5, the J call TRBJ1-1, with 7 bases identical to TRBD1. This sequence was found in a human donor in good health. Input material: effector memory CD4+ T cells from blood. The subset is: effector memory, CD45RA- CD27-. CDR3 sequence: CASSWTGPTEAFF. CDR3 nucleotides: TGTGCCAGCAGCTGGACAGGACCCACTGAAGCTTTCTTT.